Following are 14 T cell receptor beta chains from one sample sequenced in a study of CD8+ T cells in alopecia areata. Sequencing templates came from extracted RNA that was reverse transcribed into cDNA. Clones were sequenced by immunoSEQ multiplex PCR, and TCRdb holds only the in-frame ones, with some missing. Counted here are over 250,000 clones, 60% occurring once; the ten biggest clones make up 0.8% to 1%. Treatment here: oral pan-JAK inhibitor, 5-10 mg twice daily. The sequencing here drew on CD4+ T cells sorted from blood, taken around week 54, from a patient treated with tofacitinib. The receptor source for this set is a human donor with alopecia areata.

The chain combines TRBV30 with TRBJ1-3; no clear D gene. Germline V gene data show CDR1 as GTSNPN and CDR2 as SVGIG (reference sequence). The CDR3 extends over 13 amino acids. The V gene lost 5 bases and the J gene lost 6 bases, with 14 bases spanning the gap. The DNA of the CDR3 is TGTGCCTGGGGCAGCGGCTGGCTAAACACCATATATTTT. Protein sequence: CAWGSGWLNTIYF.

The V gene is TRBV2, the J gene TRBJ2-1; 8 bases line up with TRBD1. CDR1 and CDR2 (germline): SNHLY, FYNNEI. V lost 7 bases, J lost 11 bases, and 4 bases stayed unmatched. This CDR3 spans 11 amino acids. The chain's CDR3 is CASTQGVQQFF. The CDR3 nucleotides are TGTGCCAGCACACAGGGGGTGCAGCAGTTCTTC.

The chain joins TRBV7-3 to TRBJ1-1; D is perhaps TRBD1 (5 bases). The germline gives CDR1 SGHTA, CDR2 FQGTGA. The V end was cut by 5 bases, the J end by 7 bases, with 23 bases between. This CDR3 is built from 16 residues. CDR3 in DNA: TGTGCCAGCAGCCCCGGGGTACCAGGGATTAGGAGTGAAGCTTTCTTT. It encodes CASSPGVPGIRSEAFF.

This chain joins TRBV29-1 and TRBJ1-2; D not resolved. The germline V gene has CDR1 SQVTM and CDR2 ANQGSEA. V lost 8 bases and J lost 8, with 15 bases in between. The CDR3 totals 11 residues. CDR3 nucleotides: TGCAGCTGGACCGGGCCCAACGGCTACACCTTC. Its translation: CSWTGPNGYTF.

This chain connects TRBV19 to TRBJ1-2; D remains ambiguous. CDR1 is LNHDA, CDR2 SQIVND, per germline (reference sequence). The CDR3 covers 13 residues. V dropped 1 base and J dropped 3 bases, with 6 bases sitting between them. The DNA for the CDR3 is TGTGCCAGTAGTATAGGTCGGGACTATGGCTACACCTTC. This translates into CASSIGRDYGYTF.

The V call is TRBV6-5, the J call TRBJ1-2; 9 bases line up with TRBD1. CDR3 length: 14 residues. Trimming at V came to 6 bases and at J to 4 bases, leaving 6 bases not matched to a gene. Germline CDR1 is MNHEY and CDR2 is SVGAGI. This CDR3 is CASSRDRDFYGYTF. Written as DNA, the CDR3 is TGTGCCAGCAGCCGGGACAGGGATTTCTATGGCTACACCTTC.

The rearrangement uses TRBV30 and TRBJ2-7; D might be TRBD2 (5 bases). Between the trimmed V and J ends, which lost 0 bases and 4 bases, there was a span of 19 bases. This CDR3 region has 16 residues. The germline CDR1 and CDR2 sequences are GTSNPN and SVGIG (reference sequence). The CDR3 nucleotides are TGTGCCTGGAGTGTTCCGGGGAAGGAGGACCCTTACGAGCAGTACTTC. Protein: CAWSVPGKEDPYEQYF.

The chain employs TRBV9 and TRBJ1-6; TRBD1 agrees at 7 bases. The CDR3 sequence is 15 residues long. Per the germline V gene, CDR1 is SGDLS and CDR2 is YYNGEE. The junction had 4 bases not matched to a gene; V was cut back by 0 bases and J by 7 bases. CDR3 amino acids: CASSVVGGQNSPLHF. DNA for the CDR3: TGTGCCAGCAGCGTAGTTGGGGGACAGAATTCACCCCTCCACTTT.

This clone was recorded only once. The chain has TRBV30 and TRBJ2-5; D uncertain. Germline V gene lookup returns CDR1 GTSNPN and CDR2 SVGIG (reference sequence). The CDR3 contains 14 residues. Deletions cut 3 bases from V and 0 bases from J, with 11 bases between. CDR3 protein: CAWSSDWYQETQYF. The DNA of the CDR3 is TGTGCCTGGAGCTCAGACTGGTACCAAGAGACCCAGTACTTC.

The chain links TRBV30 to TRBJ1-5; D ambiguous. Germline CDR1 GTSNPN, CDR2 SVGIG (reference sequence). V lost 4 bases and J lost 7, with 14 bases in between. The CDR3 runs 13 residues. CDR3 sequence reads: CAWTQGNGQPQHF. The CDR3 nucleotides read TGTGCCTGGACCCAAGGGAACGGACAGCCCCAGCATTTT.

This clone has more than one count but fewer than ten. This chain connects TRBV10-3 to TRBJ2-3, with D perhaps matching TRBD2 (5 bases). CDR3 size: 14 residues. Deletions cut 6 bases from V and 1 base from J, with 11 bases between. In germline, CDR1 is ENHRY, CDR2 SYGVKD. The CDR3 DNA is TGTGCCATCAGGAGGGAGATTGGCACAGATACGCAGTATTTT. Encoded protein: CAIRREIGTDTQYF.

V usage is TRBV15 and J usage is TRBJ1-4; D call uncertain. Germline CDR1 reads LNHNV; CDR2 reads YYDKDF (reference sequence). The CDR3 loop spans 14 amino acids. Trimming removed 5 bases at V and 2 bases at J, with 9 bases between. The CDR3 DNA reads as TGTGCCACCAGCGCAGGAGATACTAATGAAAAACTGTTTTTT. Translated, it gives CATSAGDTNEKLFF.

This clone was counted once. The chain has TRBV9 and TRBJ2-7, with D possibly matching TRBD2 (6 bases). This CDR3 spans 14 amino acids. Trimming cost V 4 bases and J 3 bases, with 14 bases left between them. The V gene's germline CDR1 is SGDLS and CDR2 YYNGEE. CDR3 DNA: TGTGCCAGCAGCCCCTGGGGCGGGAACTACGAGCAGTACTTC. The encoded protein is CASSPWGGNYEQYF.

The chain joins TRBV5-4 to TRBJ1-2; D is uncertain. Trimming cost V 1 base and J 1 base, with 8 bases left between them. Germline V gene sequence: CDR1 SGHNT, CDR2 YYREEE (reference sequence). The CDR3 runs 14 residues. The CDR3 DNA reads as TGTGCCAGCAGCTTGTATTCCTTTAACTATGGCTACACCTTC. Its translation: CASSLYSFNYGYTF.